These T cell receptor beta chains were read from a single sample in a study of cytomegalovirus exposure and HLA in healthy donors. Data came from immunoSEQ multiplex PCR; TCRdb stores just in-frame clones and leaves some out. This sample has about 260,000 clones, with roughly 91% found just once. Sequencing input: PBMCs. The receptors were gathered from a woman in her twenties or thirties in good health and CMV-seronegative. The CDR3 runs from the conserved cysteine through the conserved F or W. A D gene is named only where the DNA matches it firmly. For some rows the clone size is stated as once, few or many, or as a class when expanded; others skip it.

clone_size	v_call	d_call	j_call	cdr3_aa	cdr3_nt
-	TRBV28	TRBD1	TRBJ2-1	CASSFTQGAVEQFF	TGTGCCAGCAGTTTCACACAGGGGGCGGTTGAGCAGTTCTTC
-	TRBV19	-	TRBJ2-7	CASSIDGISYEQYF	TGTGCCAGTAGTATAGATGGGATCTCCTACGAGCAGTACTTC
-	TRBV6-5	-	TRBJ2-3	CASSYRSTDTQYF	TGTGCCAGCAGTTACAGGAGCACAGATACGCAGTATTTT
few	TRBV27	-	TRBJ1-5	CASSLASQGDQPQHF	TGTGCCAGCAGTTTAGCCTCCCAGGGTGATCAGCCCCAGCATTTT
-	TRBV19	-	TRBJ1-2	CASRFSIYGYTF	TGTGCCAGTAGATTCTCCATCTATGGCTACACCTTC
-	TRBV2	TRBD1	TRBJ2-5	CASRNRGSETQYF	TGTGCCAGCAGGAACAGGGGGTCGGAGACCCAGTACTTC
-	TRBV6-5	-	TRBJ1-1	CASSYGQGTNTEAFF	TGTGCCAGCAGTTACGGGCAGGGGACGAACACTGAAGCTTTCTTT
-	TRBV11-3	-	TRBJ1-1	CASSLGIEGRDTEAFF	TGTGCCAGCAGCTTAGGGATTGAGGGGAGGGACACTGAAGCTTTCTTT
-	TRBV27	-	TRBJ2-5	CASSSLETQYF	TGTGCCAGCAGTTCCCTAGAGACCCAGTACTTC
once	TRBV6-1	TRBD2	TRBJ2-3	CASSGGTSGIGPDTQYF	TGTGCCAGCAGTGGGGGGACTAGCGGGATCGGCCCAGATACGCAGTATTTT
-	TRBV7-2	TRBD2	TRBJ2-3	CASSLDVAGVGTQYF	TGTGCCAGCAGCTTAGACGTAGCGGGAGTAGGAACGCAGTATTTT
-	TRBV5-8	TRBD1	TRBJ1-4	CASTLGTAGRSEKLFF	TGTGCCAGCACCCTTGGGACAGCGGGAAGGAGCGAAAAACTGTTTTTT
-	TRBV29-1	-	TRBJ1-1	CSVEGPEAFF	TGCAGCGTTGAGGGTCCTGAAGCTTTCTTT
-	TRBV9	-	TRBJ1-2	CASRPPTVDYGYTF	TGTGCCAGCAGGCCGCCGACAGTAGACTATGGCTACACCTTC
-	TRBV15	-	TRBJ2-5	CATSRDRTEGTQYF	TGTGCCACCAGCAGAGATAGAACAGAGGGGACCCAGTACTTC
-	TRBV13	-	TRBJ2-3	CASSFRQTQGYTDTQYF	TGTGCCAGCAGCTTCCGACAGACACAAGGTTACACAGATACGCAGTATTTT
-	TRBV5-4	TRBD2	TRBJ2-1	CASSLVPGLAEWGNEQFF	TGTGCCAGCAGCTTGGTCCCGGGACTAGCGGAATGGGGCAATGAGCAGTTCTTC
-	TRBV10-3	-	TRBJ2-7	CAISEPSRGGAYEQYF	TGTGCCATCAGTGAGCCATCCAGAGGGGGAGCCTACGAGCAGTACTTC
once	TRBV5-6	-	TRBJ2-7	CASSFIRGLGLYEQYF	TGTGCCAGCAGCTTTATTCGGGGGCTTGGACTATACGAGCAGTACTTC
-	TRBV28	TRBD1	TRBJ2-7	CASSFPVGTGGHDEQYF	TGTGCCAGCAGTTTCCCGGTCGGGACAGGGGGCCATGACGAGCAGTACTTC